This TCR beta chain appears in the sequencing data of a study of blood T cell repertoires in COVID-19. Study at large: The United States, Italy and Spain were the sources of the acute and convalescent COVID-19 samples. From T cells, B-cell-depleted T cells, or PBMCs came the material, which was cDNA or gDNA.

Seattle participants joined during active infection and were tracked over time. How the authors handled the data: Reference gene primer amplification in the assay estimated nucleated cell counts. Libraries were prepared by immunoSEQ multiplex PCR; TCRdb keeps only in-frame clonotypes and omits some of them. For V, J and clone size, that table is used; D and trimming come from the DNA. Here the sample spans some 180,000 clones, about 88% being singletons. This receptor was obtained from a man in his fifties with COVID-19, enrolled during active disease. Input material: peripheral blood.

This CDR3 is CSWQGQGGETQYF. The CDR3 DNA reads as TGCAGCTGGCAAGGACAGGGTGGAGAGACCCAGTACTTC. The chain employs TRBV29-1 and TRBJ2-5; 8 bases map to TRBD1. CDR1 SQVTM and CDR2 ANQGSEA come from the germline V gene. The CDR3 extends over 13 amino acids. Trimming removed 8 bases from V and 4 bases from J; junction bases left unmatched: 9.